These T cell receptor beta chains were read from a single sample in a study of shared clonotypes between healthy human individuals. Profiled with immunoSEQ multiplex PCR; TCRdb holds only in-frame clones, not every one. The profile shows 1,500,000 or so clones, 98% of them singletons. The material sequenced was naive CD4+ T cells sorted from blood. The receptors were gathered from a man aged 25-45 years in good health. The CDR3 runs from the conserved cysteine through the conserved F or W. A D gene is named only where the DNA matches it firmly. Size is omitted from some rows. Given values are once, few, many or a class for expanded clones.

D gene,J gene,clone size,V gene,CDR3 DNA,CDR3 protein
TRBD1,TRBJ2-3,NA,TRBV27,TGTGCCAGCAGTTATGGGACAGGGGGCCCCACAGATACGCAGTATTTT,CASSYGTGGPTDTQYF
NA,TRBJ2-1,NA,TRBV4-1,TGCGCCAGCAGCCCCCCCCAGCAGCTATACAATGAGCAGTTCTTC,CASSPPQQLYNEQFF
TRBD2,TRBJ2-1,NA,TRBV7-2,TGTGCCAGCAGCACAACTAGCGGGTACTCCTACAATGAGCAGTTCTTC,CASSTTSGYSYNEQFF
TRBD2,TRBJ2-1,NA,TRBV7-9,TGTGCCAGCAGCTTAGGAGGACTAGCGGGAGACGGAAGTGAGCAGTTCTTC,CASSLGGLAGDGSEQFF
NA,TRBJ1-4,NA,TRBV18,TGTGCCAGCTCACCCCTGCCGGGGGGTGAAAAACTGTTTTTT,CASSPLPGGEKLFF
TRBD2,TRBJ2-7,NA,TRBV11-2,TGTGCCAGCAGCTCCCGACTAGCTGATTCCTACGAGCAGTACTTC,CASSSRLADSYEQYF
NA,TRBJ2-7,NA,TRBV5-4,TGTGCCAGCAGCTTGGAGCCGAGCTCCTACGAGCAGTACTTC,CASSLEPSSYEQYF
NA,TRBJ2-3,NA,TRBV7-2,TGTGCCAGCAGCTTGGGCGGGCCCCCCACAGATACGCAGTATTTT,CASSLGGPPTDTQYF
TRBD1,TRBJ1-2,NA,TRBV6-5,TGTGCCAGCAGTTACTTCCGACAGGGGGACTATGGCTACACCTTC,CASSYFRQGDYGYTF
NA,TRBJ2-1,NA,TRBV9,TGTGCCAGCAGCTACAGGGTTTCTCCGTACAATGAGCAGTTCTTC,CASSYRVSPYNEQFF
TRBD1,TRBJ1-3,NA,TRBV9,TGTGCCAGCAGCCCTCGGACAGGGGCCTTCTCTGGAAACACCATATATTTT,CASSPRTGAFSGNTIYF
NA,TRBJ1-2,NA,TRBV4-3,TGCGCCAGCAGCCACTACAGGGAGCTTTCTAACTATGGCTACACCTTC,CASSHYRELSNYGYTF
TRBD2,TRBJ2-3,NA,TRBV4-1,TGCGCCAGCAGTGTCGCTAGCGGTAAAGATACGCAGTATTTT,CASSVASGKDTQYF
NA,TRBJ2-1,NA,TRBV25-1,TGTGCCAGCGCCATGGCGTACAATGAGCAGTTCTTC,CASAMAYNEQFF
NA,TRBJ2-1,NA,TRBV7-9,TGTGCCAGCAGCAAAGCCCCCGGGGGCAATGAGCAGTTCTTC,CASSKAPGGNEQFF
NA,TRBJ2-2,NA,TRBV4-2,TGTGCCAGCAGCCAAGCGCCCCGCGACGGAACGACCGGGGAGCTGTTTTTT,CASSQAPRDGTTGELFF
NA,TRBJ2-7,NA,TRBV6-5,TGTGCCAGCAGTCTAGGGACCAACTACGAGCAGTACTTC,CASSLGTNYEQYF
NA,TRBJ2-2,NA,TRBV15,TGTGCCACCCGGGACCCCTCCACCGGGGAGCTGTTTTTT,CATRDPSTGELFF
NA,TRBJ1-4,NA,TRBV2,TGTGCCAGCAGTGTCAGGGGCGGAAGCAATGAAAAACTGTTTTTT,CASSVRGGSNEKLFF
NA,TRBJ2-3,NA,TRBV25-1,TGTGCCAGCAGTGAAAACCCCGGACTCTTTGATACGCAGTATTTT,CASSENPGLFDTQYF
NA,TRBJ2-1,NA,TRBV7-2,TGTGCCAGCAGCTTCTTCAGACACCAGAACAATGAGCAGTTCTTC,CASSFFRHQNNEQFF
NA,TRBJ2-5,NA,TRBV5-1,TGCGCCAGCAGCTTCTTCAGGGCTGGAGAGACCCAGTACTTC,CASSFFRAGETQYF
TRBD1,TRBJ2-7,NA,TRBV2,TGTGCCAGCAGCCGAGAGACAGGGGCGTCCTACGAGCAGTACTTC,CASSRETGASYEQYF
NA,TRBJ2-1,NA,TRBV6-4,TGTGCCAGCAGTGACTCGTCTTGGAGGGAGGACAATGAGCAGTTCTTC,CASSDSSWREDNEQFF
TRBD1,TRBJ1-1,NA,TRBV14,TGTGCCAGCAGCTTCCGGGACAGCTATTTCACTGAAGCTTTCTTT,CASSFRDSYFTEAFF
NA,TRBJ1-5,NA,TRBV6-5,TGTGCCAGCAGTTCACTAATCGGGCAGCCCCAGCATTTT,CASSSLIGQPQHF
NA,TRBJ2-3,NA,TRBV5-4,TGTGCCAGCAGCTTGTCCCAGACGGAATTCACAGATACGCAGTATTTT,CASSLSQTEFTDTQYF
TRBD2,TRBJ2-3,NA,TRBV9,TGTGCCAGCAGCGTGGGGACTAGCGGGAGGGGAGGCACAGATACGCAGTATTTT,CASSVGTSGRGGTDTQYF
TRBD2,TRBJ2-7,NA,TRBV6-5,TGTGCCAGCAGTCGCCACAGCGGGAGTGTTTACGAGCAGTACTTC,CASSRHSGSVYEQYF
TRBD1,TRBJ2-1,NA,TRBV5-1,TGCGCCAGCAGCTCGATCGGGACAGGGATTCTAAATGAGCAGTTCTTC,CASSSIGTGILNEQFF
NA,TRBJ2-7,NA,TRBV11-2,TGTGCCAGCAGCTTAGTCCGGTGGCAGGGCAGGTACGAGCAGTACTTC,CASSLVRWQGRYEQYF
NA,TRBJ2-2,NA,TRBV7-8,TGTGCCAGCAGCTGGAAGGTAGCGGCGGGCACCGGGGAGCTGTTTTTT,CASSWKVAAGTGELFF
TRBD2,TRBJ2-3,NA,TRBV9,TGTGCCAGCAGCGTAATGGGCGGGAGTGACGGAGATACGCAGTATTTT,CASSVMGGSDGDTQYF
NA,TRBJ2-1,NA,TRBV7-3,TGTGCCAGCAGCTTAGGGGTCAGCGTACAGGGTCGGAATGAGCAGTTCTTC,CASSLGVSVQGRNEQFF
TRBD1,TRBJ2-7,NA,TRBV27,TGTGCCAGCAGTATTCACAGGGGAACAAGCTCCTACGAGCAGTACTTC,CASSIHRGTSSYEQYF
NA,TRBJ2-3,NA,TRBV19,TGTGCCAGTAGTAGACTCCGACTCACAGATACGCAGTATTTT,CASSRLRLTDTQYF
NA,TRBJ1-3,NA,TRBV7-9,TGTGCCAGCAGCTCACAAGGGGCCTCTGGAAACACCATATATTTT,CASSSQGASGNTIYF
NA,TRBJ2-1,NA,TRBV28,TGTGCCAGCAGGGGCCGCTCCTACAATGAGCAGTTCTTC,CASRGRSYNEQFF
NA,TRBJ2-2,once,TRBV10-3,TGTGCCATCAGTGAGACCAACATAGGCACCGGGGAGCTGTTTTTT,CAISETNIGTGELFF
NA,TRBJ1-1,NA,TRBV30,TGTGCCTGGAGTGTACTGGTGAACACTGAAGCTTTCTTT,CAWSVLVNTEAFF